The 16 T cell receptor beta chains listed next were all sequenced from one sample in a study of OX40 agonist ivuxolimab in advanced cancers. Sequencing was performed with immunoSEQ multiplex PCR; in TCRdb, only in-frame clones are kept and a portion is missing. This sample has about 84,000 clones; nearly 95% occur once, and the top ten carry approximately 10%. Material: CD4+ or CD8+ T cells sorted from blood, obtained in a trial of the OX40 agonist ivuxolimab. Receptors originate from an adult with an advanced solid tumor such as melanoma, head and neck, liver or kidney cancer.

This sequence joins TRBV15 and TRBJ2-3, with D unresolved. Germline V lookup: CDR1 LNHNV, CDR2 YYDKDF (reference sequence). The V end was cut by 3 bases, the J end by 0 bases, with 4 bases between. This CDR3 region has 13 residues. The CDR3 reads CATSSASTDTQYF. The DNA for the CDR3 is TGTGCCACCAGCAGCGCAAGCACAGATACGCAGTATTTT.

V gene TRBV12-2 combines with J gene TRBJ1-1. TRBV12-2 counts as a pseudogene. CDR3 length: 14 residues. The CDR3 here is CASRLWAGTNKAFF. The CDR3 bases are TGTGCAAGTCGCTTATGGGCAGGGACTAATAAAGCTTTCTTT.

The J gene is TRBJ1-3, the V gene TRBV19, with D unclear. The germline V and J ends were trimmed by 5 bases and 3 bases, with 8 bases remaining between them. In germline, CDR1 is LNHDA, CDR2 SQIVND (reference sequence). The CDR3 contains 13 residues. Here the CDR3 reads CASSPHDGNTIYF. In nucleotides, the CDR3 is TGTGCCAGTAGTCCCCACGATGGAAACACCATATATTTT.

This clone was counted once. This chain connects TRBV27 to TRBJ1-6; unclear D gene. V lost 6 bases to trimming and J lost 0 bases, with 15 bases between them. The V gene's germline CDR1 is MNHEY and CDR2 SMNVEV (reference sequence). The length of the CDR3 is 17 residues. CDR3 amino acids: CASRPSWEDSYNSPLHF. CDR3 nucleotide sequence: TGTGCCAGCAGGCCTTCCTGGGAAGACTCCTATAATTCACCCCTCCACTTT.

This chain connects TRBV13 to TRBJ1-1; a possible D gene is TRBD1 (5 bases). Germline values: CDR1 PRHDT, CDR2 FYEKMQ (reference sequence). Trimming pared 6 bases from V and 4 bases from J, leaving 15 bases between. The CDR3 has 14 amino acids. The CDR3 region has the DNA TGTGCCAGCAGTTACGGGGGTGTAGGCACTGAAGCTTTCTTT. As protein: CASSYGGVGTEAFF.

The chain recombines TRBV28 with TRBJ1-1, with a possible D match to TRBD1 (5 bases). Trimming removed 6 bases at V and 2 bases at J, with 16 bases between. CDR1 and CDR2 from the germline V gene are MDHEN and SYDVKM. This CDR3 region has 15 residues. CDR3 DNA sequence: TGTGCCAGCAGGGAGGCCGGGACGGCAAACACTGAAGCTTTCTTT. Amino acids: CASREAGTANTEAFF.

This clone was found once. The gene calls are TRBV5-5 and TRBJ1-5; D is unclear. CDR1 and CDR2 from the germline V gene are SGHKS and YYEKEE (reference sequence). The V end lost 0 bases, the J end lost 1 base, and 14 bases lay between the germline ends. This CDR3 comprises 17 residues. This CDR3 is CASSLGEGFSSNQPQHF. The CDR3 DNA reads as TGTGCCAGCAGCTTGGGTGAGGGTTTCTCCAGCAATCAGCCCCAGCATTTT.

The table lists this clone with a count of one. The chain recombines TRBV4-1 with TRBJ2-5; TRBD2 agrees at 16 bases. V shed 5 bases and J 5 bases; nucleotides not matched to a gene: 5. The CDR3 consists of 16 residues. Germline loops: CDR1 MGHRA, CDR2 YSYEKL. The CDR3 loop is CASSWGTSGRAETQYF. The CDR3 DNA follows: TGCGCCAGCAGCTGGGGGACTAGCGGGAGGGCGGAGACCCAGTACTTC.

The rearrangement links TRBV13 to TRBJ2-1; 8 bases align to TRBD2. Germline-derived CDR1 and CDR2 are PRHDT and FYEKMQ (reference sequence). V was clipped by 6 bases and J by 0 bases; unmatched bases: 4. CDR3 length: 15 residues. CDR3 protein: CASSPGTSSYNEQFF. For the CDR3, the DNA is TGTGCCAGCAGTCCCGGGACTAGCTCCTACAATGAGCAGTTCTTC.

V gene TRBV30 combines with J gene TRBJ2-5; D is possibly TRBD2 (5 bases). The DNA end is a closer match to TRBJ2-7, so the J assignment may be wrong. The CDR3 totals 13 residues. Germline V gene lookup returns CDR1 GTSNPN and CDR2 SVGIG (reference sequence). The CDR3 protein is CAWSDIARYEQYF. The CDR3 DNA reads TGTGCCTGGAGTGATATAGCGCGCTACGAGCAGTACTTC.

This clone was seen just once. This chain uses TRBV9 with TRBJ2-3; 9 positions match TRBD2. The germline V gene has CDR1 SGDLS and CDR2 YYNGEE. The CDR3 extends over 16 amino acids. Unmatched junction bases numbered 11, after V lost 4 bases and J lost 5 bases. The CDR3 DNA reads TGTGCCAGCAGCCCCCCGGCGGGAGGGCTTGGAGATACGCAGTATTTT. It encodes CASSPPAGGLGDTQYF.

The chain employs TRBV15 and TRBJ2-1; a possible D gene is TRBD2 (6 bases). This CDR3 is 20 amino acids long. Germline CDR1 LNHNV, CDR2 YYDKDF (reference sequence). V lost 5 bases and J 0 bases, leaving 26 bases between the germline ends. CDR3 in amino acids: CATSPGGWASHSSSYNEQFF. In nucleotides, the CDR3 is TGTGCCACCAGCCCCGGGGGTTGGGCTAGTCATAGCAGCTCCTACAATGAGCAGTTCTTC. Full variable domain (outside the CDR3, taken from reference TRBV15 and TRBJ2-1): DAMVIQNPRYQVTQFGKPVTLSCSQTLNHNVMYWYQQKSSQAPKLLFHYYDKDFNNEADTPDNFQSRRPNTSFCFLDIRSPGLGDTAMYLCATSPGGWASHSSSYNEQFFGPGTRLTVL.

V and J are TRBV27 and TRBJ1-5, with a weak D call TRBD1 (5 bases). The germline V and J ends were trimmed by 2 bases and 2 bases, with 13 bases remaining between them. The CDR3 has 16 residues. The germline CDR1 and CDR2 sequences are MNHEY and SMNVEV (reference sequence). CDR3 nucleotide sequence: TGTGCCAGCAGTTTAGTGGGGGGGTCGGGCAATCAGCCCCAGCATTTT. Residues: CASSLVGGSGNQPQHF.

This chain links TRBV9 with TRBJ2-1; 10 bases map to TRBD1. The V and J ends lost 4 bases and 4 bases, in that order; junction bases with no gene match: 5. This CDR3 is built from 15 residues. The germline V gene has CDR1 SGDLS and CDR2 YYNGEE. As DNA, the CDR3 is TGTGCCAGCAGCAGTGGACAGGGGGTTTACAATGAGCAGTTCTTC. Protein sequence: CASSSGQGVYNEQFF.

This clone was seen once. The chain couples TRBV19 to TRBJ1-2; D is unresolved. The CDR3 runs 15 residues. The germline V gene encodes CDR1 LNHDA and CDR2 SQIVND (reference sequence). Trimming left V 5 bases short and J 0 bases short, with 13 bases between. CDR3 protein: CASSPRDSPNYGYTF. In nucleotides, the CDR3 is TGTGCCAGTAGTCCTCGAGACTCCCCTAACTATGGCTACACCTTC.

This clone was counted once. This chain joins TRBV2 and TRBJ2-5; TRBD1 matches at 9 bases. Germline loops: CDR1 SNHLY, CDR2 FYNNEI. This CDR3 is built from 15 residues. J lost 3 bases, V lost 7 bases, and 9 bases had no gene match. The CDR3 DNA sequence: TGTGCCAGCAAAGAGTACAGGGGGCCGAAAGAGACCCAGTACTTC. Its translation: CASKEYRGPKETQYF.